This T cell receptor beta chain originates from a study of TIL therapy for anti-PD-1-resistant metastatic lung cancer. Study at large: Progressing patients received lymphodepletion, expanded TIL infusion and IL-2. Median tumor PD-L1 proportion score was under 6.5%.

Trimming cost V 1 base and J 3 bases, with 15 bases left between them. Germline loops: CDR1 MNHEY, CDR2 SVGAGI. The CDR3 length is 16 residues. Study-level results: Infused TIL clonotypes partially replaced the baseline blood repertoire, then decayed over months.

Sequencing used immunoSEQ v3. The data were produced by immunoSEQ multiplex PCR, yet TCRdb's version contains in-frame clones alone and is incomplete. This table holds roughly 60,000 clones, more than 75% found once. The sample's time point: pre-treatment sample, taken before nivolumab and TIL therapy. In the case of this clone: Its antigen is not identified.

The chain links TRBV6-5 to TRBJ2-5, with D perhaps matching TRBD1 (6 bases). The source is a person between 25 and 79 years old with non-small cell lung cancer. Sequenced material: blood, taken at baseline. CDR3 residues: CASSYLRTGTKETQYF. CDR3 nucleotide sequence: TGTGCCAGCAGTTACTTGCGAACCGGGACAAAAGAGACCCAGTACTTC.